This T cell receptor beta chain was found in a study of T-cell reconstitution after alpha-beta-depleted transplantation in children (dated by TCRdb to between 2015 and 2016). Concerning the study at large: The study quantitatively tracked T-cell immune reconstitution after TCRalphabeta/CD19-depleted allogeneic hematopoietic cell transplantation in children using TCR repertoire profiling.

The CDR3 goes from the cysteine to the phenylalanine over 14 residues. The only DNA kept is the CDR3, 42 bases in frame from the first base. V drops 0 bases and J drops 1 base, leaving 8 bases in between. The germline V gene specifies SGDLS as CDR1 and YYNGEE as CDR2. Libraries came from PCR. Sequencing relied on an Illumina HiSeq 2500. TCR library preparation used molecular barcoding, with unique molecular identifiers applied to normalize quantification of the TCRbeta repertoire. TCRdb ran its own pipeline on the public reads, namely fastp trimming at Q25 and MiXCR clone calling, and kept in-frame beta chains. Rows with a matching CDR3 protein are joined into one entry that keeps the most common DNA and genes. The sample yields about 410,000 distinct CDR3 sequences; about 20% were counted once. The ten largest clones take up around 4% of the sample. This clonotype was seen a few times. This clone's antigen is unknown. No base quality values were provided; no much bigger clone lies one nucleotide off.

The source was PBMCs from the stem cell graft donor, collected from the stem cell graft. This TCR was recovered from a human donor who donated a stem cell graft to a child with acute myeloid leukemia. The V gene is TRBV9 and the J gene is TRBJ2-7, with TRBD1 tentatively as D gene (6 bases match). In nucleotides, the sequence is TGTGCCAGCAGCGTAGCTACAGGGTCCTACGAGCAGTACTTC. It encodes CASSVATGSYEQYF. When the CDR3 is completed using the reference TRBV9 and TRBJ2-7 genes on either side, the full variable domain is DSGVTQTPKHLITATGQRVTLRCSPRSGDLSVYWYQQSLDQGLQFLIQYYNGEERAKGNILERFSAQQFPDLHSELNLSSLELGDSALYFCASSVATGSYEQYFGPGTRLTVT.